Included here is one T cell receptor beta chain sequence, with context. Original methodology: Estimation of nucleated cell counts was performed using reference gene primer amplification. Here immunoSEQ multiplex PCR was the method, and the copy in TCRdb shows in-frame clones only, minus some. The V and J calls and clone size were taken over from that table, and D and trimming were inferred from the DNA. The sample lists some 310,000 clones, around 90% seen once, with 2.5% to 3% in the top ten. Followed longitudinally, the Seattle patients had been enrolled during active infection. The data stem from a study of blood T cell repertoires in COVID-19. Study-wide context: COVID-19 samples collected from the United States, Italy and Spain covered acute and convalescent phases.

The CDR3 runs 14 residues. The germline V gene encodes CDR1 MDHEN and CDR2 SYDVKM. The ends were cut back, 3 bases at V and 8 bases at J, with 17 bases in the middle. The specimen sequenced was peripheral blood. The chain couples TRBV28 to TRBJ2-7; D gene uncertain. The receptor comes from a woman aged 30 to 39 with COVID-19, enrolled during active disease. The CDR3 DNA sequence: TGTGCCAGCAGTTTCGTGGAGAACCCCATCCAGCAGTACTTC. This translates into CASSFVENPIQQYF.